Below are 20 T cell receptor beta chains sequenced from a single sample in a study of T cell responses to AZD1222 COVID-19 vaccine. Some clones are missing from TCRdb's copy, which holds only in-frame ones; the method was immunoSEQ multiplex PCR. The data show about 170,000 clones, around nine tenths seen once. Sequencing used peripheral blood, obtained 28 days after the second AZD1222 dose. These receptors were obtained from an adult who received the AZD1222 COVID-19 vaccine.

V and J are TRBV7-7 and TRBJ2-5, with 15 bases lining up with TRBD2. The V gene's germline CDR1 is SSHAT and CDR2 FNYEAQ (reference sequence). The ends lost 5 bases at V and 2 bases at J; junction bases unmatched: 3. This CDR3 contains 16 residues. The CDR3, as DNA: TGTGCCAGCAGCACAGGACTAGCGGGGGGGCAAGAGACCCAGTACTTC. This sequence encodes CASSTGLAGGQETQYF.

J is TRBJ2-1 and V is TRBV2, with D unresolved. This CDR3 comprises 16 residues. Trimming removed 2 bases at V and 8 bases at J, with 19 bases between. Germline V gives CDR1 SNHLY, CDR2 FYNNEI. CDR3 protein: CASSEKGLWGLDEQFF. CDR3 in DNA: TGTGCCAGCAGTGAAAAGGGCTTGTGGGGTTTGGATGAGCAGTTCTTC.

This clone was picked up one time. The CDR3 is CASSLASGPTDTQYF. DNA of the CDR3: TGTGCCAGCAGCTTAGCTAGCGGCCCCACAGATACGCAGTATTTT. The V gene is TRBV7-2, the J gene TRBJ2-3, with D tentatively TRBD2 (6 bases). The CDR3 extends over 15 amino acids. Per germline, CDR1 SGHTA and CDR2 FQGNSA. V dropped 0 bases and J dropped 2 bases, with 9 bases sitting between them.

V usage is TRBV5-4 and J usage is TRBJ2-5; unclear D gene. The V gene lost 4 bases and the J gene lost 5 bases, with 6 bases spanning the gap. The CDR3 totals 11 residues. CDR1 is SGHNT and CDR2 is YYREEE in the germline V gene (reference sequence). DNA for the CDR3: TGTGCCAGCAGCGATTACGAGACCCAGTACTTC. This codes for CASSDYETQYF. Full variable domain (remainder filled in from reference TRBV5-4 and TRBJ2-5): ETGVTQSPTHLIKTRGQQVTLRCSSQSGHNTVSWYQQALGQGPQFIFQYYREEENGRGNFPPRFSGLQFPNYSSELNVNALELDDSALYLCASSDYETQYFGPGTRLLVL.

J is TRBJ2-5 and V is TRBV5-6; a weak D match, TRBD1 (6 bases). There are 14 residues in the CDR3. Trimming removed 4 bases at V and 5 bases at J, with 15 bases between. Germline V gene data show CDR1 as SGHDT and CDR2 as YYEEEE. Here the CDR3 reads CASSGGLDGETQYF. The CDR3 DNA reads as TGTGCCAGCAGCGGGGGCCTAGATGGGGAGACCCAGTACTTC.

The chain joins TRBV4-3 to TRBJ1-1; D not resolved. Germline V lookup: CDR1 LGHNA, CDR2 YSLEER. The CDR3 length is 15 residues. Trimming removed 2 bases from V and 1 base from J, with 11 bases in between. The DNA of the CDR3 is TGCGCCAGCAGCCAAAGCCGACGCGCGAACACTGAAGCTTTCTTT. This codes for CASSQSRRANTEAFF.

The V and J genes are TRBV15 and TRBJ2-1, with D possibly being TRBD2 (5 bases). The CDR3 covers 17 residues. Germline lookup yields CDR1 LNHNV and CDR2 YYDKDF (reference sequence). V shed 1 base and J shed 0 bases, with 13 bases lying between them. The CDR3 nucleotides are TGTGCCACCAGCAGAGTTCCAGCGGACGTCTCCTACAATGAGCAGTTCTTC. It specifies CATSRVPADVSYNEQFF.

The J gene is TRBJ1-6, the V gene TRBV4-3; D is possibly TRBD1 (5 bases). Germline V gives CDR1 LGHNA, CDR2 YSLEER. The CDR3 totals 16 residues. The V end was cut by 0 bases, the J end by 9 bases, with 15 bases between. The CDR3 nucleotides read TGCGCCAGCAGCCAAGATGGGCAGGGTGGAATTTCACCCCTCCACTTT. Its translation is CASSQDGQGGISPLHF.

Comment on this clone: The identical CDR3 is also encoded by other nucleotide sequences in the sample. The chain is built from TRBV29-1 and TRBJ1-3; D not certain. Trimming shortened V by 3 bases and J by 3 bases, and 9 bases separated the two germline ends. Germline loops: CDR1 SQVTM, CDR2 ANQGSEA. The CDR3 spans 13 residues. The CDR3 DNA reads as TGCAGCGTTGATGAGGGAGTTGGAAACACCATATATTTT. Translation: CSVDEGVGNTIYF.

This chain links TRBV11-2 with TRBJ1-1; 9 bases are shared with TRBD1. Germline assignment: CDR1 SGHAT and CDR2 FQNNGV. Trimming cost V 3 bases and J 8 bases; bases outside gene matches: 4. The CDR3 is made up of 13 amino acids. CDR3 in DNA: TGTGCCAGCAGCTTGGGACAGGGCGCCGAAGCTTTCTTT. Its protein product is CASSLGQGAEAFF.

This clone was seen only a few times. J is TRBJ1-1 and V is TRBV5-1, with no clear D. Trimming pared 6 bases from V and 0 bases from J, leaving 15 bases between. The V gene's germline CDR1 is SGHRS and CDR2 YFSETQ. This CDR3 contains 15 residues. CDR3 nucleotides: TGCGCCAGCACCTACTACGACATACTGAACACTGAAGCTTTCTTT. It codes for CASTYYDILNTEAFF.

The chain combines TRBV3-1 (or the pseudogene TRBV3-2) with TRBJ1-2, with D possibly being TRBD1 (5 bases). Trimming cost V 3 bases and J 0 bases, with 8 bases left between them. CDR3 length: 14 amino acids. Germline loops: CDR1 LGHDT, CDR2 YNNKEL (reference sequence). The chain's CDR3 is CASSQRGANYGYTF. CDR3 bases: TGTGCCAGCAGCCAGAGGGGTGCTAACTATGGCTACACCTTC.

This sequence joins TRBV10-3 and TRBJ2-2; the D is unclear. Looked up from germline, CDR1 is ENHRY and CDR2 is SYGVKD. The CDR3 is 12 residues long. Trimming took 7 bases from V and 3 from J, leaving 6 bases between them. CDR3 nucleotides: TGTGCCATCACCCCGGACACCGGGGAGCTGTTTTTT. Protein: CAITPDTGELFF.

The genes are TRBV18 and TRBJ1-5; no firm D call. The germline gives CDR1 KGHSH, CDR2 LQKENI. The CDR3 is made up of 14 amino acids. Trimming cost V 0 bases and J 7 bases, with 10 bases left between them. The CDR3 sequence: CASSPPGLGQPQHF. The CDR3 nucleotides read TGTGCCAGCTCACCACCCGGTCTGGGGCAGCCCCAGCATTTT. The whole variable domain, filled in from reference TRBV18 and TRBJ1-5, reads NAGVMQNPRHLVRRRGQEARLRCSPMKGHSHVYWYRQLPEEGLKFMVYLQKENIIDESGMPKERFSAEFPKEGPSILRIQQVVRGDSAAYFCASSPPGLGQPQHFGDGTRLSIL.

The rearrangement links TRBV6-1 to TRBJ2-5; 14 nucleotides align to TRBD2. V was pared by 4 bases and J by 4 bases, with 8 bases of the junction left unmatched. There are 17 residues in the CDR3. Germline values: CDR1 MNHNS, CDR2 SASEGT. CDR3: CASSAGLAGVAPETQYF. CDR3 DNA: TGTGCCAGCAGTGCGGGACTAGCGGGGGTTGCCCCAGAGACCCAGTACTTC.

The CDR3 loop reads CSVESLFSTDTQYF. CDR3 bases: TGCAGCGTTGAAAGTCTTTTTAGCACAGATACGCAGTATTTT. The rearrangement joins TRBV29-1 to TRBJ2-3; the D is unclear. Trimming removed 2 bases at V and 0 bases at J, with 9 bases between. The V gene's germline CDR1 is SQVTM and CDR2 ANQGSEA. CDR3 length equals 14 residues.

CDR3 DNA: TGTGCCAGCAGTGAAAAAGGGCCCATCGGGGAAAAACTGTTTTTT. This translates into CASSEKGPIGEKLFF. The chain combines TRBV6-1 with TRBJ1-4; D is undetermined. V was cut by 2 bases and J by 8 bases, with 15 bases left in between. CDR1 is MNHNS, CDR2 SASEGT, per germline. The CDR3 loop spans 15 amino acids.

J is TRBJ1-1 and V is TRBV29-1, with D hard to call. The CDR3 sequence is 13 residues long. Trimming took 2 bases from V and 2 from J, leaving 9 bases between them. The germline V gene has CDR1 SQVTM and CDR2 ANQGSEA. CDR3 DNA: TGCAGCGTTGAAAACAATGTAAACACTGAAGCTTTCTTT. This codes for CSVENNVNTEAFF.

V usage is TRBV6-2 or TRBV6-3 and J usage is TRBJ1-5, with D possibly being TRBD1 (6 bases). This CDR3 spans 16 amino acids. V shed 0 bases and J shed 3 bases, with 12 bases lying between them. Germline CDR1 is MNHEY and CDR2 is SVGEGT. The CDR3 DNA reads as TGTGCCAGCAGTTACTCGGGGCAGGGGCTCAATCAGCCCCAGCATTTT. It codes for CASSYSGQGLNQPQHF.

This sequence joins TRBV19 and TRBJ1-5; D is undetermined. The CDR3 has 13 amino acids. The germline V gene has CDR1 LNHDA and CDR2 SQIVND (reference sequence). V lost 5 bases, J lost 7 bases, and 12 bases lay in between. The CDR3 nucleotides are TGTGCCAGTAGTGTGTCGAGGACCCAGCCCCAGCATTTT. It specifies CASSVSRTQPQHF.